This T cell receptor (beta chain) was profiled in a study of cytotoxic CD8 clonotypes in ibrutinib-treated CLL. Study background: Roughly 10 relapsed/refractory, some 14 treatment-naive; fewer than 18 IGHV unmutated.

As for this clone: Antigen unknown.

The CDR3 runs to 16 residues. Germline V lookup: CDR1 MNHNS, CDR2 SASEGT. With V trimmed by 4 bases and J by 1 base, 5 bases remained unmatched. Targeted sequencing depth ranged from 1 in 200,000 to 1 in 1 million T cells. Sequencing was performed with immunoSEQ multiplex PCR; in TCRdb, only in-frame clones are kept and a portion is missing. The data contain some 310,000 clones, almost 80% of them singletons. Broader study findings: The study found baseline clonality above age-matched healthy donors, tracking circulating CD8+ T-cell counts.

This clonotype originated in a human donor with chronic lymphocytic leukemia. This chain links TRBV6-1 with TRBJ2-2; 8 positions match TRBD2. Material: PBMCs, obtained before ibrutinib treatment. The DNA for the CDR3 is TGTGCCAGCAGTGGTTGGGCGGGAGGGAACACCGGGGAGCTGTTTTTT. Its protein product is CASSGWAGGNTGELFF.